This TCR beta chain came from a study of T cell changes during pregnancy in multiple sclerosis. Some clones are missing from TCRdb's copy, which holds only in-frame ones; the method was immunoSEQ multiplex PCR. The sample shows about 40,000 clones, approximately 92% of them seen only once. Between the trimmed V and J ends, which lost 0 bases and 5 bases, there was a span of 11 bases. CDR1 and CDR2 from the germline V gene are SGDLS and YYNGEE. This CDR3 is 15 amino acids long. The chain recombines TRBV9 with TRBJ2-2; D is undetermined. The sample here was CD8+ T cells from peripheral blood mononuclear cells, taken in the first trimester of pregnancy. The sequence derives from a female donor with multiple sclerosis, enrolled in a pregnancy study. The CDR3 protein is CASSVDFTQTGELFF. In nucleotides, the CDR3 is TGTGCCAGCAGCGTAGACTTTACCCAAACCGGGGAGCTGTTTTTT.